The 2 T cell receptor beta chains presented below share a single source sample, sequenced in a study of cytomegalovirus exposure and HLA in healthy donors. The PCR contained 60 Vbeta and 13 Jbeta primers. Libraries were prepared by immunoSEQ multiplex PCR; TCRdb keeps only in-frame clonotypes and omits some of them. The sample holds 90,000 to 110,000 clones, about 16% seen once. Sequenced material: PBMCs. These receptors originate from a female donor in good health and CMV-seronegative.

The chain links TRBV5-1 to TRBJ2-7; D remains unclear. V lost 2 bases and J lost 1, with 10 bases in between. CDR1 SGHRS and CDR2 YFSETQ come from the germline V gene. The CDR3 consists of 14 residues. CDR3 sequence: CASSFGDNSYEQYF. CDR3 in DNA: TGCGCCAGCAGCTTCGGCGACAATTCCTACGAGCAGTACTTC. Complete variable domain (other parts from reference TRBV5-1 and TRBJ2-7): KAGVTQTPRYLIKTRGQQVTLSCSPISGHRSVSWYQQTPGQGLQFLFEYFSETQRNKGNFPGRFSGRQFSNSRSEMNVSTLELGDSALYLCASSFGDNSYEQYFGPGTRLTVT.

This clone was observed a few times. The chain is built from TRBV9 and TRBJ2-2; D is possibly TRBD1 (6 bases). The germline V gene has CDR1 SGDLS and CDR2 YYNGEE. V shed 3 bases and J shed 4 bases, with 10 bases lying between them. CDR3 length: 14 residues. The CDR3 nucleotides read TGTGCCAGCAGCGACAGGGACGGCACCGGGGAGCTGTTTTTT. It codes for CASSDRDGTGELFF.